The clone carrying this T cell receptor beta chain was recorded once. The length of the CDR3 is 15 residues. V was cut by 0 bases and J by 4 bases, with 12 bases left in between. The germline gives CDR1 MNHEY, CDR2 SMNVEV (reference sequence). The sample comes from a study of blood T cell repertoires in COVID-19. Background on the study: COVID-19 samples from acute and convalescent phases originated in the United States, Italy and Spain.

The table came from immunoSEQ multiplex PCR; TCRdb's copy has only in-frame clones and leaves some out. The sample has roughly 260,000 clones, more than 70% seen once. The chain employs TRBV27 and TRBJ1-2, with D uncertain. Sequences were obtained from peripheral blood. This TCR derives from a woman in her fifties or sixties with acute or convalescent COVID-19. DNA of the CDR3: TGTGCCAGCAGTTTATCCCCCCATCGAGGCTATGGCTACACCTTC. Translated, it gives CASSLSPHRGYGYTF.